One sample yielded the 5 T cell receptor beta chains listed below, sequenced in a study of CD8+CD57+ T cells in acquired aplastic anemia. Genomic DNA templated the TCR beta VDJ and CDR3 profiling. TCRdb called the reads again in MiXCR, with one record for every CDR3 protein. The table lists about 120,000 distinct CDR3 sequences, under 60% of them singletons. Previously, flow cytometry had revealed CD8+CD57+ cell expansion in the patients chosen for sequencing. Material for sequencing was sorted CD4+, CD8+, or CD8+CD57+ T cells (not recorded which) from PBMCs. The source of these receptors is a human donor with aplastic anemia.

In its sample, this clonotype was seen a few times. The chain joins TRBV15 to TRBJ2-5; 8 nucleotides align to TRBD1. V shed 5 bases, J shed 5 bases, and the junction held 4 bases outside the gene matches. The CDR3 is made up of 13 amino acids. Germline assignment: CDR1 LNHNV and CDR2 YYDKDF (reference sequence). CDR3 amino acids: CATSGNRGETQYF. The CDR3 DNA reads as TGTGCCACCAGCGGGAACAGGGGGGAGACCCAGTACTTC.

This chain uses TRBV2 with TRBJ1-1, with D perhaps TRBD1 (5 bases). CDR3 length equals 14 residues. Germline V gives CDR1 SNHLY, CDR2 FYNNEI. V shed 4 bases and J shed 4 bases, with 13 bases lying between them. CDR3 in amino acids: CASSVGGPGTEAFF. In DNA, the CDR3 is TGTGCCAGCAGTGTCGGGGGTCCGGGCACTGAAGCTTTCTTT.

This clonotype was seen repeatedly, ten times or more. J is TRBJ1-2 and V is TRBV5-8; D possibly corresponds to TRBD1 (6 bases). Germline lookup yields CDR1 SGHTS and CDR2 YDEGEE. There are 13 residues in the CDR3. The V gene lost 2 bases and the J gene lost 2 bases, with 7 bases spanning the gap. The CDR3 region is CASSLQGNYGYTF. Written as DNA, the CDR3 is TGTGCCAGCAGCTTACAGGGAAACTATGGCTACACCTTC.

Details on this clonotype: Sequence at one end of the junction differs from germline and may be a read error. CDR3: CSVEDRGQAMALSF. DNA of the CDR3: TGCAGCGTTGAAGATCGGGGACAGGCTATGGCTCTCTCCTTC. This chain connects TRBV29-1 to TRBJ1-2; TRBD1 matches 8 bases. Germline CDR1 and CDR2: SQVTM and ANQGSEA. This CDR3 is 14 amino acids long. Full variable domain (rest looked up from reference TRBV29-1 and TRBJ1-2): SAVISQKPSRDICQRGTSLTIQCQVDSQVTMMFWYRQQPGQSLTLIATANQGSEATYESGFVIDKFPISRPNLTFSTLTVSNMSPEDSSIYLCSVEDRGQAMALSFGSGTRLTVV.

This clonotype was recorded many times. The CDR3 sequence: CASKARTEAFF. DNA of the CDR3: TGTGCCAGTAAAGCGCGGACTGAAGCTTTCTTT. The V call is TRBV19, the J call TRBJ1-1; D gene unclear. The V end lost 7 bases, the J end lost 5 bases, and 8 bases lay between the germline ends. From germline, CDR1 is LNHDA and CDR2 SQIVND (reference sequence). The CDR3 runs to 11 residues.